This is a list of T cell receptor beta chains from one sample in a study of control samples from healthy donors and cancer patients. Clones were sequenced by immunoSEQ multiplex PCR, and TCRdb holds only the in-frame ones, with some missing. The data hold approximately 100,000 clones, with about 91% observed a single time. The material sequenced was blood. Source of these receptors: a young man in good health. Both conserved end residues are part of each CDR3. D genes are given only for firm matches. The size field is filled for only some rows; it gives once, few, many or a size class.

>NA|TRBJ1-1|TRBV12-3/TRBV12-4|NA
CASSGTIEAFF
TGTGCCAGCTCGGGAACTATTGAAGCTTTCTTT
>TRBD2|TRBJ2-1|TRBV5-1|NA
CASSPTGTSTVEQFF
TGCGCCAGCAGCCCGACCGGGACTAGTACGGTCGAGCAGTTCTTC
>NA|TRBJ1-5|TRBV18|NA
CASSRGSDYQPQHF
TGTGCCAGCTCACGGGGGTCAGATTATCAGCCCCAGCATTTT
>NA|TRBJ2-7|TRBV12-5|NA
CASGLGFYEQYF
TGTGCTAGTGGTTTGGGATTTTACGAGCAGTACTTC
>TRBD2|TRBJ2-3|TRBV10-3|NA
CAISENQGLATDTQYF
TGTGCCATCAGTGAGAACCAGGGACTAGCAACAGATACGCAGTATTTT
>TRBD1|TRBJ2-7|TRBV6-2/TRBV6-3|NA
CASSYGDRAYEQYF
TGTGCCAGCAGTTACGGGGACAGGGCCTACGAGCAGTACTTC
>NA|TRBJ2-7|TRBV19|NA
CASSTSASSYEQYF
TGTGCCAGTAGTACTAGCGCCAGCTCCTACGAGCAGTACTTC
>NA|TRBJ2-1|TRBV9|NA
CASNEVGVYNEQFF
TGTGCCAGCAACGAGGTAGGAGTATACAATGAGCAGTTCTTC
>TRBD1|TRBJ1-1|TRBV9|NA
CASSASGTGVVFRSTEAFF
TGTGCCAGCAGCGCTAGCGGAACAGGGGTTGTTTTTCGGTCCACTGAAGCTTTCTTT
>NA|TRBJ2-7|TRBV27|NA
CASSDDRDGPYEQYF
TGTGCCAGCAGTGACGACCGGGACGGACCCTACGAGCAGTACTTC
>NA|TRBJ2-7|TRBV11-3|NA
CASKLRGAHYEQYF
TGTGCCAGCAAACTCCGGGGCGCTCACTACGAGCAGTACTTC
>NA|TRBJ2-5|TRBV29-1|NA
CSVEDPNWAGRKETQYF
TGCAGCGTTGAAGACCCCAATTGGGCGGGTAGGAAAGAGACCCAGTACTTC
>NA|TRBJ2-5|TRBV30|NA
CAWSVGAGFETQYF
TGTGCCTGGAGTGTTGGGGCAGGGTTCGAGACCCAGTACTTC
>NA|TRBJ1-1|TRBV6-5|NA
CASSYVGTAPPGQAFF
TGTGCCAGCAGTTACGTGGGGACTGCACCGCCCGGCCAAGCTTTCTTT
>NA|TRBJ1-3|TRBV5-1|NA
CASSLAGSGNTIYF
TGCGCCAGCAGCTTGGCCGGATCTGGAAACACCATATATTTT
>TRBD1|TRBJ1-2|TRBV24-1|NA
CATSDPTTGVDGYTF
TGTGCCACCAGTGACCCCACGACAGGGGTGGATGGCTACACCTTC
>NA|TRBJ2-7|TRBV19|NA
CASSTSPGNSAEQYF
TGTGCCAGTAGTACCTCCCCAGGTAACTCGGCCGAGCAGTACTTC
>TRBD2|TRBJ2-2|TRBV7-3|NA
CASRKPGLAGGTNTGELFF
TGTGCCAGCAGAAAACCGGGACTAGCGGGAGGAACGAACACCGGGGAGCTGTTTTTT
>TRBD2|TRBJ2-3|TRBV7-8|NA
CASSLGLAGRTDTQYF
TGTGCCAGCAGCTTAGGACTAGCGGGGCGCACAGATACGCAGTATTTT
>TRBD1|TRBJ1-1|TRBV7-8|NA
CASSWDRYRESTEAFF
TGTGCCAGCAGCTGGGACAGGTACCGAGAGAGCACTGAAGCTTTCTTT
>NA|TRBJ1-1|TRBV5-6|once
CASSLEDKNTEAFF
TGTGCCAGCAGCTTGGAAGATAAGAACACTGAAGCTTTCTTT
>NA|TRBJ2-5|TRBV30|NA
CAWTHLSPFQTQYF
TGTGCCTGGACGCACCTCTCGCCCTTTCAGACCCAGTACTTC
>NA|TRBJ2-7|TRBV3-1/TRBV3-2|NA
CASSPVRMGFPYEQYF
TGTGCCAGCAGCCCCGTTAGAATGGGATTCCCCTACGAGCAGTACTTC
>NA|TRBJ2-2|TRBV11-3|NA
CASSLGSGRTGELFF
TGTGCCAGCAGCTTGGGGAGCGGGCGCACCGGGGAGCTGTTTTTT
>NA|TRBJ1-4|TRBV19|NA
CASKGPTTNEKLFF
TGTGCCAGTAAAGGTCCCACAACTAATGAAAAACTGTTTTTT
>NA|TRBJ2-2|TRBV24-1|NA
CATSPTANTGELFF
TGTGCCACCAGCCCGACAGCAAACACCGGGGAGCTGTTTTTT
>NA|TRBJ2-3|TRBV6-5|NA
CASRDYITDTQYF
TGTGCCAGCAGGGACTACATAACAGATACGCAGTATTTT
>NA|TRBJ2-7|TRBV5-5|NA
CASILVAGSAEQYF
TGTGCCAGCATTCTAGTGGCGGGGTCCGCCGAGCAGTACTTC
>TRBD2|TRBJ2-1|TRBV6-5|NA
CASSAQTSTYNEQFF
TGTGCCAGCAGCGCCCAGACTAGCACCTACAATGAGCAGTTCTTC
>TRBD1|TRBJ1-2|TRBV27|NA
CASSPWWQGASYGYTF
TGTGCCAGCAGCCCATGGTGGCAGGGGGCGTCCTATGGCTACACCTTC
>NA|TRBJ2-7|TRBV11-2|few
CASSLGPGAAYEQYF
TGTGCCAGCAGCTTAGGGCCAGGGGCGGCCTACGAGCAGTACTTC
>TRBD2|TRBJ2-7|TRBV7-9|NA
CASSLGTSGTYEQYF
TGTGCCAGCAGCTTAGGGACTAGCGGCACCTACGAGCAGTACTTC
>NA|TRBJ2-5|TRBV5-1|NA
CASSLGQGQETQYF
TGCGCCAGCAGCTTGGGGCAGGGTCAAGAGACCCAGTACTTC
>NA|TRBJ1-1|TRBV29-1|NA
CSVESLRNTEAFF
TGCAGCGTTGAATCTTTGCGGAACACTGAAGCTTTCTTT
>TRBD1|TRBJ2-2|TRBV19|once
CASSINRGTGELFF
TGTGCCAGTAGTATAAACAGGGGAACCGGGGAGCTGTTTTTT
>NA|TRBJ2-3|TRBV28|NA
CASSSLQEDTQYF
TGTGCCAGCAGTTCGTTACAGGAAGATACGCAGTATTTT
>NA|TRBJ2-7|TRBV3-1/TRBV3-2|NA
CASSQAAGSSYEQYF
TGTGCCAGCAGCCAAGCTGCGGGTAGCTCCTACGAGCAGTACTTC